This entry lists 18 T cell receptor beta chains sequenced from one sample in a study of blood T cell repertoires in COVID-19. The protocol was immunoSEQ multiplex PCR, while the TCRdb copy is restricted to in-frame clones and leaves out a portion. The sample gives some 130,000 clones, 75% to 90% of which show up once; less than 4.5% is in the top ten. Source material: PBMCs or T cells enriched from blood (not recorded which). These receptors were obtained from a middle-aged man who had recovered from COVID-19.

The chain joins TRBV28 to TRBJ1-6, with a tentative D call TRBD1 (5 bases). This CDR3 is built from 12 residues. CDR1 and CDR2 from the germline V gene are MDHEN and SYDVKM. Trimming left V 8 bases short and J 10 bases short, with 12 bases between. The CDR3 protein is CASQNGGSPLHF. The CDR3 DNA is TGTGCCAGCCAAAACGGGGGATCACCCCTCCACTTT.

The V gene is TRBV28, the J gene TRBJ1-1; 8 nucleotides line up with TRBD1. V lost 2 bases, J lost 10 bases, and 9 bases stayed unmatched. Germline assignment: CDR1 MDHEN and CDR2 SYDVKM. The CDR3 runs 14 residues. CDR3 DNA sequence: TGTGCCAGCAGTTTACGCCGGACAGGGTCTGGAGCTTTCTTT. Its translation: CASSLRRTGSGAFF. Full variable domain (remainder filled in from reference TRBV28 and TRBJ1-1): DVKVTQSSRYLVKRTGEKVFLECVQDMDHENMFWYRQDPGLGLRLIYFSYDVKMKEKGDIPEGYSVSREKKERFSLILESASTNQTSMYLCASSLRRTGSGAFFGQGTRLTVV.

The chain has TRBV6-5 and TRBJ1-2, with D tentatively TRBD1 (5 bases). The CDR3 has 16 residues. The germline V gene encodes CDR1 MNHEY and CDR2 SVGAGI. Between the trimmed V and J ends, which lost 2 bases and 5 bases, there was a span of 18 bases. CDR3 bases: TGTGCCAGCAGTTACACGTCGACGGGGGGGACTTATGGCTACACCTTC. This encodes CASSYTSTGGTYGYTF.

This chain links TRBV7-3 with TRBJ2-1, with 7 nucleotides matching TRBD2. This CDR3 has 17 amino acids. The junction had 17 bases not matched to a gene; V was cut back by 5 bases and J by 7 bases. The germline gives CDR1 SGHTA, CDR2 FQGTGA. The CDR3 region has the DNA TGTGCCAGCAGCCCAGTTGGTGCGGGAGAATTTAGGAATGAGCAGTTCTTC. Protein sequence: CASSPVGAGEFRNEQFF.

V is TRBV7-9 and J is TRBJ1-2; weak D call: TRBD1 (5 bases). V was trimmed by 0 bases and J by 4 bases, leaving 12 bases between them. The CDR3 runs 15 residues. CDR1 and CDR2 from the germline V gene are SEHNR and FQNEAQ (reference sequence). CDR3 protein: CASSLAYGGGYGYTF. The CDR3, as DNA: TGTGCCAGCAGCTTAGCGTACGGGGGTGGCTATGGCTACACCTTC.

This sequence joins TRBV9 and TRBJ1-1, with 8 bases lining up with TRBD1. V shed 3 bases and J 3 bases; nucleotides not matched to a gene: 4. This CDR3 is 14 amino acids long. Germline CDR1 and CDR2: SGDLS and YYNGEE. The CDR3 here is CASSATGEYTEAFF. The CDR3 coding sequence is TGTGCCAGCAGCGCGACAGGGGAGTACACTGAAGCTTTCTTT.

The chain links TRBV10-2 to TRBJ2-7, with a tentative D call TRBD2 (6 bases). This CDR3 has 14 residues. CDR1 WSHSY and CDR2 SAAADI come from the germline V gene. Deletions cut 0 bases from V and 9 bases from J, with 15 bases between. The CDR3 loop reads CASSESAGPEAQYF. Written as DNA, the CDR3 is TGCGCCAGCAGTGAGTCTGCGGGGCCGGAGGCGCAGTACTTC.

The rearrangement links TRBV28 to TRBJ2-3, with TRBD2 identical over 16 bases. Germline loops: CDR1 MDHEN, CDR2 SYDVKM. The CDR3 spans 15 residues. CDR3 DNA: TGTTCAGCCGGGACTAGCGGGAGGGCTATAGATACGCAGTATTTT. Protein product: CSAGTSGRAIDTQYF.

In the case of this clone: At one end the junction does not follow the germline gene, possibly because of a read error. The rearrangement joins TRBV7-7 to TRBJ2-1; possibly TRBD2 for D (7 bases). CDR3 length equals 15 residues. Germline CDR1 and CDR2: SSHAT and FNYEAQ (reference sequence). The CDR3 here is CASSSAGAQGGEQFF. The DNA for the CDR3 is TGTGCTAGCAGCTCCGCGGGGGCTCAAGGGGGTGAGCAGTTCTTC.

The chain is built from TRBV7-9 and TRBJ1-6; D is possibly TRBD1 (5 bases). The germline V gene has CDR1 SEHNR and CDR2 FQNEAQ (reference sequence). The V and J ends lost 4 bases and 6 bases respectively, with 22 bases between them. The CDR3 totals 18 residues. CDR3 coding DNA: TGTGCCAGCAGCTCGCGGGGCCCTGGCGATCCCGCTAATTCACCCCTCCACTTT. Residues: CASSSRGPGDPANSPLHF.

The chain's CDR3 is CAWSVLGTSGRRRNTQYF. The CDR3 nucleotides read TGTGCCTGGAGTGTACTTGGGACTAGCGGGAGGAGGCGAAATACGCAGTATTTT. This rearrangement joins TRBV30 to TRBJ2-3, with 15 nucleotides matching TRBD2. This CDR3 contains 18 residues. Germline V gene sequence: CDR1 GTSNPN, CDR2 SVGIG (reference sequence). V gave up 0 bases and J gave up 7 bases; unmatched junction bases: 11. The full variable domain, in which reference TRBV30 and TRBJ2-3 provide the parts outside the CDR3, is SQTIHQWPATLVQPVGSPLSLECTVEGTSNPNLYWYRQAAGRGLQLLFYSVGIGQISSEVPQNLSASRPQDRQFILSSKKLLLSDSGFYLCAWSVLGTSGRRRNTQYFGPGTRLTVL.

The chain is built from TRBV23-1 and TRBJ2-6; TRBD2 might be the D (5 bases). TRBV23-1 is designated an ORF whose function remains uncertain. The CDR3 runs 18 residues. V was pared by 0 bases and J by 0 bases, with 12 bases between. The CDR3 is CASSQSGSGNSGANVLTF. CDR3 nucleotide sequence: TGCGCCAGCAGTCAATCAGGGAGTGGGAACTCTGGGGCCAACGTCCTGACTTTC.

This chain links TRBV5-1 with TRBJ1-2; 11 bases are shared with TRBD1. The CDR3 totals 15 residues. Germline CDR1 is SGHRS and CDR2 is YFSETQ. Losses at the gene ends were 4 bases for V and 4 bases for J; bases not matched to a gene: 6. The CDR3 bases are TGCGCCAGCAGCCTGGGACAGGGGGAAGCCTATGGCTACACCTTC. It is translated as CASSLGQGEAYGYTF.

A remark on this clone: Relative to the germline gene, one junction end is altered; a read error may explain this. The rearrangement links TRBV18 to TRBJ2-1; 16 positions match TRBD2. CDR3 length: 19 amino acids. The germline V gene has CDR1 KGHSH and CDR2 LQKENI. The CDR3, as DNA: TGTGCCAGCGCACCGGGACTAGCGGGAGGGCCTTTAATATCGAATGAGCAGTTCTTC. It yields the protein CASAPGLAGGPLISNEQFF.

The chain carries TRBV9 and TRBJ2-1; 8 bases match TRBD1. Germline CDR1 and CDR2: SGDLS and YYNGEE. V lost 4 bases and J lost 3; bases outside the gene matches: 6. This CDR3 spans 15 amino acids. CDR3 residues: CASSFGRGHYNEQFF. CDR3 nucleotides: TGTGCCAGCAGCTTTGGCAGGGGGCACTACAATGAGCAGTTCTTC.

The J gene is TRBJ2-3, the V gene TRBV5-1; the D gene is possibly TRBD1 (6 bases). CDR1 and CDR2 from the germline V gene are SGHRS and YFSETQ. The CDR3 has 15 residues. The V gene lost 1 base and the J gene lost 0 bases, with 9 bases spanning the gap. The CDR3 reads CASSLSGASTDTQYF. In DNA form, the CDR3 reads TGCGCCAGCAGCTTGTCAGGGGCTAGCACAGATACGCAGTATTTT.

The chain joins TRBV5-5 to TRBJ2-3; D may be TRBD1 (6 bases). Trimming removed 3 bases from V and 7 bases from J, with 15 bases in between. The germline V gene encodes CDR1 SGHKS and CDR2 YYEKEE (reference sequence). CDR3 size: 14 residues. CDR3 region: CASSSRDTTYTQYF. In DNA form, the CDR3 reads TGTGCCAGCAGCTCACGGGACACCACCTATACGCAGTATTTT.

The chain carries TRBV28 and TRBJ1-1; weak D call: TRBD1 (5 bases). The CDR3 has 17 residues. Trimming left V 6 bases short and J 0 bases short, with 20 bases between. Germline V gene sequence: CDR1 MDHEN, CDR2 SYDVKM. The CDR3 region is CASSRAGVGRLNTEAFF. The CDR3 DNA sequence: TGTGCCAGCAGCCGGGCGGGGGTTGGGAGGTTGAACACTGAAGCTTTCTTT.